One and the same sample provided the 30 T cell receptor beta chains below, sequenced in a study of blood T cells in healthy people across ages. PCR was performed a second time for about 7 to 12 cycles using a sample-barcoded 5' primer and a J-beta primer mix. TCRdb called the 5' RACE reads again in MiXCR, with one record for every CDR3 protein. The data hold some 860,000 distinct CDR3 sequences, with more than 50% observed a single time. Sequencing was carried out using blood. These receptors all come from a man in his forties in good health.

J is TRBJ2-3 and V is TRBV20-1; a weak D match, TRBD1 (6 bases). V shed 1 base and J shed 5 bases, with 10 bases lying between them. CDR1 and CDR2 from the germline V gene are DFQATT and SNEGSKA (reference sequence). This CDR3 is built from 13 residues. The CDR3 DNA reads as TGCAGTGCTAGAGCCGGGACACGAGATACGCAGTATTTT. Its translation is CSARAGTRDTQYF.

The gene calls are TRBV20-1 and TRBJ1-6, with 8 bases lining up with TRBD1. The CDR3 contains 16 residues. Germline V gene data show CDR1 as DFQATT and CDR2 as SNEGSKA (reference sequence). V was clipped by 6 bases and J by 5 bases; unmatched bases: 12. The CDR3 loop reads CSARGPGQGDNSPLHF. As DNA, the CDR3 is TGCAGTGCCCGAGGTCCCGGACAGGGCGATAATTCACCCCTCCACTTT.

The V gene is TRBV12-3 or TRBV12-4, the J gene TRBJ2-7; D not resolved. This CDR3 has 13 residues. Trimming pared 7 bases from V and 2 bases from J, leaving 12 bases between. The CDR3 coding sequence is TGTGCCAGCAAATCGGACGGTGCCTACGAGCAGTACTTC. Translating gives CASKSDGAYEQYF.

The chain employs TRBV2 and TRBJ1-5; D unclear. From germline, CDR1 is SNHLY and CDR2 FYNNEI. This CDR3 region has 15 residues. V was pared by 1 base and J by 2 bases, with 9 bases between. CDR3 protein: CASSEEVVGNQPQHF. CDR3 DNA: TGTGCCAGCAGTGAAGAGGTGGTCGGCAATCAGCCCCAGCATTTT. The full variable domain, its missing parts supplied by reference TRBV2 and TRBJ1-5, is EPEVTQTPSHQVTQMGQEVILRCVPISNHLYFYWYRQILGQKVEFLVSFYNNEISEKSEIFDDQFSVERPDGSNFTLKIRSTKLEDSAMYFCASSEEVVGNQPQHFGDGTRLSIL.

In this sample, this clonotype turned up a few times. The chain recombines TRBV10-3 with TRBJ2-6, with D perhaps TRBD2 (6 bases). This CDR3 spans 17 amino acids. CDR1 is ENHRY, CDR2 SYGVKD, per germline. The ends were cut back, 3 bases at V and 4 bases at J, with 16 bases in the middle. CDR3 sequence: CAISDGGRTAGANVLTF. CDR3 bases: TGTGCCATCAGTGATGGAGGGAGGACCGCCGGGGCCAACGTCCTGACTTTC.

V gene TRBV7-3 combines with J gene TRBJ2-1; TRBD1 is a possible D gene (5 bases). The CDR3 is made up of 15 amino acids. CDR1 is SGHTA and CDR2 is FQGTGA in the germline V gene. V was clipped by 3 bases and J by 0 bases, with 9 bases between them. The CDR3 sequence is CASSFYRSSYNEQFF. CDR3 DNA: TGTGCCAGCAGCTTCTACAGGAGCTCCTACAATGAGCAGTTCTTC. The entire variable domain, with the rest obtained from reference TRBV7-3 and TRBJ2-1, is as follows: GAGVSQTPSNKVTEKGKYVELRCDPISGHTALYWYRQSLGQGPEFLIYFQGTGAADDSGLPNDRFFAVRPEGSVSTLKIQRTERGDSAVYLCASSFYRSSYNEQFFGPGTRLTVL.

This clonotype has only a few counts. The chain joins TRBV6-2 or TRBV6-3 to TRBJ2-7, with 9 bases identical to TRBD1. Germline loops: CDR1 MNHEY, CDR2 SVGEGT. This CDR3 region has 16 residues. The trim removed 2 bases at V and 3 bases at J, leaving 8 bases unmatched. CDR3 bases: TGTGCCAGCAGTTACCCCACAGGGGGCTCCTACTACGAGCAGTACTTC. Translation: CASSYPTGGSYYEQYF.

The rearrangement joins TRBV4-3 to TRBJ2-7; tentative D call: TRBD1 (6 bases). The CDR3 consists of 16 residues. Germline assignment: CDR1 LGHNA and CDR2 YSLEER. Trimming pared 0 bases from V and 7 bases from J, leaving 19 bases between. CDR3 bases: TGCGCCAGCAGCCAAGATCGGGGCGCATGGGACAATGAGCAGTACTTC. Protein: CASSQDRGAWDNEQYF.

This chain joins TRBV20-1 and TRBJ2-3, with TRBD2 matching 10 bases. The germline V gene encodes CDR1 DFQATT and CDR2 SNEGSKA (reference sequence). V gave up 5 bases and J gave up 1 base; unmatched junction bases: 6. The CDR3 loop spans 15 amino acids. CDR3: CSAGIGTSGTDTQYF. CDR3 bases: TGCAGTGCTGGGATCGGGACTAGCGGCACAGATACGCAGTATTTT.

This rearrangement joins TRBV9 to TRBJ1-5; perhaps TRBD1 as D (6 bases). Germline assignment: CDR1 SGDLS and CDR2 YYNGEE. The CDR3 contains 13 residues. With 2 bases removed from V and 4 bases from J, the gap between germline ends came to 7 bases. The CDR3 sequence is CASSVDRNQPQHF. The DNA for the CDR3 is TGTGCCAGCAGCGTGGACAGAAATCAGCCCCAGCATTTT. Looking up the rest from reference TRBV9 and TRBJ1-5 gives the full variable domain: DSGVTQTPKHLITATGQRVTLRCSPRSGDLSVYWYQQSLDQGLQFLIQYYNGEERAKGNILERFSAQQFPDLHSELNLSSLELGDSALYFCASSVDRNQPQHFGDGTRLSIL.

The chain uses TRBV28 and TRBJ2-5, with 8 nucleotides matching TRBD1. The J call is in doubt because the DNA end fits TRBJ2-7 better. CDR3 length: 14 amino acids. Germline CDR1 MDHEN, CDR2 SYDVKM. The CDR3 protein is CATSGQDNLYEQYF. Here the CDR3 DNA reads TGTGCCACCTCGGGACAGGACAACCTCTACGAGCAGTACTTC.

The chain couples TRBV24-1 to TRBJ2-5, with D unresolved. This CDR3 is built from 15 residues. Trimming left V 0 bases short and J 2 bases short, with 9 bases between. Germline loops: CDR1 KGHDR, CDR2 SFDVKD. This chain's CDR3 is CATSDLQAAQETQYF. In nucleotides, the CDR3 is TGTGCCACCAGTGATTTGCAGGCAGCACAAGAGACCCAGTACTTC.

CDR3 DNA: TGCAGCGCACGCGCACACTACAATGAGCAGTTCTTC. Its protein is CSARAHYNEQFF. This chain connects TRBV29-1 to TRBJ2-1; D is unclear. This CDR3 region has 12 residues. Germline loops: CDR1 SQVTM, CDR2 ANQGSEA. V shed 7 bases and J shed 3 bases, with 10 bases lying between them.

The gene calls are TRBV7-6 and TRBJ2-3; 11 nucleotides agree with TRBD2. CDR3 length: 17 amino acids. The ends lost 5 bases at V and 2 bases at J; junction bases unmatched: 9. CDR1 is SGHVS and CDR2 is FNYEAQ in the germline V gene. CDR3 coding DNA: TGTGCCAGCAGCAATCGACTAGCGGGGAGTATCACAGATACGCAGTATTTT. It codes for CASSNRLAGSITDTQYF.

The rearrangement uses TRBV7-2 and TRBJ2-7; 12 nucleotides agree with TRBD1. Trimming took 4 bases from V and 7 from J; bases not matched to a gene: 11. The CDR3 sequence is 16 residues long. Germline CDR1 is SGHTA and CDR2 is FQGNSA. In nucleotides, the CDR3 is TGTGCCAGCAGCTCGTATCCGGGACAGGGGGCGTATGAGCAGTACTTC. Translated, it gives CASSSYPGQGAYEQYF.

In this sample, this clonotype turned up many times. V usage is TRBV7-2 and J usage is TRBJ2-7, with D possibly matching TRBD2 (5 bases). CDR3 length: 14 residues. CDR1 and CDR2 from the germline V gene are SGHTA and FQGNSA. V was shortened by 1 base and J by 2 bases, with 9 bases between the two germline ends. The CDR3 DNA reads TGTGCCAGCAGCTTAGATGCGGGCCCCTACGAGCAGTACTTC. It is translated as CASSLDAGPYEQYF.

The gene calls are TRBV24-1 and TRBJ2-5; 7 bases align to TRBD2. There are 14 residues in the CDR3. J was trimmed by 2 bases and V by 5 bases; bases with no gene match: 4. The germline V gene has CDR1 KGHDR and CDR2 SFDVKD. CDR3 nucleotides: TGTGCCACCAGTGCGAGGCGGGGGCAAGAGACCCAGTACTTC. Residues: CATSARRGQETQYF.

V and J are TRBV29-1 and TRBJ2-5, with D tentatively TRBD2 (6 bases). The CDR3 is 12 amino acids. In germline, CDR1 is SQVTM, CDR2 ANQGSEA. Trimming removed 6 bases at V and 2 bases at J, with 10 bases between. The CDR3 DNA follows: TGCAGCGTGGCGGGACGGCAAGAGACCCAGTACTTC. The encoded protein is CSVAGRQETQYF.

This CDR3 is CASSPRWGAGDDNEQFF. CDR3 nucleotides: TGTGCCAGCAGCCCTCGGTGGGGAGCGGGGGATGACAATGAGCAGTTCTTC. The gene calls are TRBV7-9 and TRBJ2-1; 8 bases map to TRBD2. J gave up 5 bases and V 5 bases, and 14 bases lay outside the gene matches. The CDR3 is 17 amino acids. Germline CDR1 and CDR2: SEHNR and FQNEAQ (reference sequence).

In DNA form, the CDR3 reads TGTGCTAGTGGGCTACTAGCGGGAGCCTACGAGCAGTACTTC. This codes for CASGLLAGAYEQYF. V and J are TRBV12-5 and TRBJ2-7; 11 bases line up with TRBD2. The CDR3 consists of 14 residues. Germline assignment: CDR1 LGHNT and CDR2 FRNRAP. V lost 6 bases to trimming and J lost 2 bases; unmatched junction nucleotides: 3.

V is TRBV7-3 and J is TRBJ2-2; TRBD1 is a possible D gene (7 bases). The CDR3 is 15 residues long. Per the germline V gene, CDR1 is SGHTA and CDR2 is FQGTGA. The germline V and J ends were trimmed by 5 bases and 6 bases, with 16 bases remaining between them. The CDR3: CASSPGRGRPGELFF. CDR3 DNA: TGTGCCAGCAGCCCTGGCAGGGGGAGGCCCGGGGAGCTGTTTTTT. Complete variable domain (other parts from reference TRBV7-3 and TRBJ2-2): GAGVSQTPSNKVTEKGKYVELRCDPISGHTALYWYRQSLGQGPEFLIYFQGTGAADDSGLPNDRFFAVRPEGSVSTLKIQRTERGDSAVYLCASSPGRGRPGELFFGEGSRLTVL.

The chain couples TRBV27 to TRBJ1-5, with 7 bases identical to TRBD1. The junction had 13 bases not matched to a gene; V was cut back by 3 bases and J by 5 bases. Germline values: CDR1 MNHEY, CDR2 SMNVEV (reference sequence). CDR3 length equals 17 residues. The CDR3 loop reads CASSLSVGRGTYQPQHF. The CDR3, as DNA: TGTGCCAGCAGTTTGTCTGTAGGCAGGGGGACTTATCAGCCCCAGCATTTT.

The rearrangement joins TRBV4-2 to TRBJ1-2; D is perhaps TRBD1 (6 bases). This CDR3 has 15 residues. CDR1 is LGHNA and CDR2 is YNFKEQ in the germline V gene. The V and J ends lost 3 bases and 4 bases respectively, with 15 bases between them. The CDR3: CASSQAGEDGYGYTF. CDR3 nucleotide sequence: TGTGCCAGCAGCCAGGCAGGGGAAGATGGCTATGGCTACACCTTC.

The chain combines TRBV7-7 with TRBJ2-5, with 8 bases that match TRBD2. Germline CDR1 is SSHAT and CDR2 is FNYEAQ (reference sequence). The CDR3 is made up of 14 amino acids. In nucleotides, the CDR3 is TGTGCTGGCAGCCCCGGGACTAGGTTGGAGACCCAGTACTTC. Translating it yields CAGSPGTRLETQYF. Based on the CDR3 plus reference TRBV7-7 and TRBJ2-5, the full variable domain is GAGVSQSPRYKVTKRGQDVTLRCDPISSHATLYWYQQALGQGPEFLTYFNYEAQPDKSGLPSDRFSAERPEGSISTLTIQRTEQRDSAMYRCAGSPGTRLETQYFGPGTRLLVL.

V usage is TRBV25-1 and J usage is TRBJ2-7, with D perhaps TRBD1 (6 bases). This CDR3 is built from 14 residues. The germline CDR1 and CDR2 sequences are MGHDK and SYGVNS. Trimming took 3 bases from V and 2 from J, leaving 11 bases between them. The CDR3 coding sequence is TGTGCCAGCAGTGATGGGGGCGAGCCCTACGAGCAGTACTTC. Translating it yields CASSDGGEPYEQYF.

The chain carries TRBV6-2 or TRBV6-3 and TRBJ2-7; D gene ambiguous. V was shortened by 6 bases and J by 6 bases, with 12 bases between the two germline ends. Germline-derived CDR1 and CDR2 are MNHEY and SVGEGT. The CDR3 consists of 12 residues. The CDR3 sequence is CASSRISFEQYF. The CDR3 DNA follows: TGTGCCAGCAGCCGCATTTCGTTCGAGCAGTACTTC.

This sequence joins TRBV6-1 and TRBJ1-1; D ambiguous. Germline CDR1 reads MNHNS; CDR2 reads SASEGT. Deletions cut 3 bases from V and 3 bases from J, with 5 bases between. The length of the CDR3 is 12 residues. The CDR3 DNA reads TGTGCCAGCAGTGAGGAGTACACTGAAGCTTTCTTT. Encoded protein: CASSEEYTEAFF.

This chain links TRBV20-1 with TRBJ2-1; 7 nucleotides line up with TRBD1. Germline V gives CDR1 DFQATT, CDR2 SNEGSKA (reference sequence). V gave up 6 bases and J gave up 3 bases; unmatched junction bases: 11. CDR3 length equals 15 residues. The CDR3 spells CSATLRDRHYNEQFF. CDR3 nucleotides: TGCAGTGCAACACTCCGGGACAGACACTACAATGAGCAGTTCTTC.

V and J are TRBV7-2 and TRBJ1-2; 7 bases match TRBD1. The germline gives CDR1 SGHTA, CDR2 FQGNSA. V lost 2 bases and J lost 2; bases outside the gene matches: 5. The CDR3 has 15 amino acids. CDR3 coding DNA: TGTGCCAGCAGCTTAAACAGGGGCGCCAACTATGGCTACACCTTC. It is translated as CASSLNRGANYGYTF.

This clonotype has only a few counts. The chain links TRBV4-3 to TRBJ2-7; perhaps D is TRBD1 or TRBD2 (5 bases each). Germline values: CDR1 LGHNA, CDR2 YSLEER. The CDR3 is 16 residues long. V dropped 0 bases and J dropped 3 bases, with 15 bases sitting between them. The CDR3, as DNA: TGCGCCAGCAGCCAAGAACGGGCTGCAGGGAGCTACGAGCAGTACTTC. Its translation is CASSQERAAGSYEQYF.